This T cell receptor beta chain is drawn from a study of metastatic and nonmetastatic thyroid tumors. V lost 2 bases to trimming and J lost 7 bases, with 9 bases between them. Germline CDR1 LGHDT, CDR2 YNNKEL (reference sequence). CDR3 length: 12 amino acids. TCRdb re-called clones from the PCR reads using MiXCR. The table has about 40,000 clones, approximately 12% seen once. Each patient went into thyroid surgery without having received any treatment. As for this clone: At the DNA level, this CDR3 is encoded by other sequences in the same sample as well.

The sequenced material came from blood. The TCR was taken from a female donor with papillary thyroid cancer or a benign thyroid nodule (not recorded which). Some clones in this sample may be carry-over from other donors' samples. The chain has TRBV3-1 and TRBJ2-7; D call uncertain. CDR3 sequence: CASSQSGGEQYF. The CDR3 region has the DNA TGTGCCAGCAGCCAATCAGGTGGAGAGCAGTACTTC.